This paragraph covers one T cell receptor beta chain sequence. What it recognizes is unknown. The data belong to a study of cytomegalovirus exposure and HLA in healthy donors. V lost 7 bases, J lost 7 bases, and 12 bases stayed unmatched. The germline V gene has CDR1 SNHLY and CDR2 FYNNEI. The CDR3 totals 14 residues. Unrecorded immune exposure was likely among donors, who were nominally healthy when sampled. Broader study findings: Among TCR beta chains of equal frequency, HLA-associated ones were more clonally expanded in a later analysis.

This PCR relied on a set of 60 Vbeta primers and 13 Jbeta primers. TCRdb keeps only in-frame clones here, not all; method: immunoSEQ multiplex PCR. The sample consists of some 170,000 clones, 75% to 85% of them appearing once. V is TRBV2 and J is TRBJ2-5, with 7 nucleotides matching TRBD2. The sequencing sample was made of PBMCs. This receptor was identified in a man aged 45-60 years in good health and CMV-seropositive. CDR3 amino acids: CASNPTGTTGTQYF. CDR3 nucleotide sequence: TGTGCCAGCAACCCGACCGGGACTACTGGGACCCAGTACTTC.